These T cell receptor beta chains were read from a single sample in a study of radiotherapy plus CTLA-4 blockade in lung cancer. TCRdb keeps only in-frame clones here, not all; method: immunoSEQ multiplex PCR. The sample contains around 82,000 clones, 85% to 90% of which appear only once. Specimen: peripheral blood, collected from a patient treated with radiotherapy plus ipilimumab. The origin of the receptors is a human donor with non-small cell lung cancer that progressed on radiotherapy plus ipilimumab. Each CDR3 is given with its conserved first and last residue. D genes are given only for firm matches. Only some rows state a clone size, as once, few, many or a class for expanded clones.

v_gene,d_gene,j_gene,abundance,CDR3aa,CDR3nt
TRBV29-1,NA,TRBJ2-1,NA,CSVDHGQANEQFF,TGCAGCGTTGACCACGGGCAGGCCAATGAGCAGTTCTTC
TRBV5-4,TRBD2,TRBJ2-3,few,CASSLAGSTDTQYF,TGTGCCAGCAGCTTAGCGGGGAGCACAGATACGCAGTATTTT
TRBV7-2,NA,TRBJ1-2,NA,CASSLEPEPLYGYTF,TGTGCCAGCAGCTTAGAGCCGGAGCCCCTATACGGCTACACCTTC
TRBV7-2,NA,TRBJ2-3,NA,CASSLGGASDTQYF,TGTGCCAGCAGCTTAGGTGGTGCCTCAGATACGCAGTATTTT
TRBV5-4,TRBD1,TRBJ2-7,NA,CASSIGTGYEQYF,TGTGCCAGCAGCATCGGGACAGGGTACGAGCAGTACTTC
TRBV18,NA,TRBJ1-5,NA,CASSPKQVPSGDQPQHF,TGTGCCAGCTCACCAAAACAGGTTCCCTCAGGGGATCAGCCCCAGCATTTT
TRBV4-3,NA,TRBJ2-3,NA,CASSQGDTDTQYF,TGCGCCAGCAGCCAAGGAGATACAGATACGCAGTATTTT
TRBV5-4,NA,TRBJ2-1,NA,CASSWGNGIEQFF,TGTGCCAGCAGCTGGGGGAATGGCATTGAGCAGTTCTTC
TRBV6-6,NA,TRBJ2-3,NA,CASKADTQYF,TGTGCCAGCAAGGCAGATACGCAGTATTTT
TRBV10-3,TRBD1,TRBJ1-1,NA,CAIAEQGPMNTEAFF,TGTGCCATCGCGGAACAGGGGCCCATGAACACTGAAGCTTTCTTT
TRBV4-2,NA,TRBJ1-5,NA,CASSQEDSNQPQHF,TGTGCCAGCAGCCAAGAGGACTCAAATCAGCCCCAGCATTTT
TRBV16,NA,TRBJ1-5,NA,CASSQGPVGNQPQHF,TGTGCCAGCAGCCAGGGACCTGTCGGCAATCAGCCCCAGCATTTT
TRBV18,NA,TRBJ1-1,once,CASSQIPTSGSTEAFF,TGTGCCAGCTCACAGATCCCAACCAGTGGCAGCACTGAAGCTTTCTTT
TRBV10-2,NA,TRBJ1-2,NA,CASSDSAGLYYGYTF,TGCGCCAGCAGTGACTCGGCAGGGTTGTACTATGGCTACACCTTC
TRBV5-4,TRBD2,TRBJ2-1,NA,CASSILAGGPYNEQFF,TGTGCCAGCAGCATCCTAGCGGGAGGGCCCTACAATGAGCAGTTCTTC
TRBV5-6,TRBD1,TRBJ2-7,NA,CASSGRQGYEQYF,TGTGCCAGCAGCGGACGACAGGGCTACGAGCAGTACTTC
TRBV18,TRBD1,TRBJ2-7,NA,CASSSTGWGYYEQYF,TGTGCCAGCTCATCGACAGGGTGGGGATACTACGAGCAGTACTTC
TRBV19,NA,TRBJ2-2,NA,CASSPENTGELFF,TGTGCCAGTAGTCCGGAGAACACCGGGGAGCTGTTTTTT
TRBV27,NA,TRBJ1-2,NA,CASSRTSNYGYTF,TGTGCCAGCAGTAGGACGTCTAACTATGGCTACACCTTC
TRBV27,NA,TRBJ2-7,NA,CASSTVLNQGYEQYF,TGTGCCAGCAGTACAGTTCTAAACCAGGGCTACGAGCAGTACTTC
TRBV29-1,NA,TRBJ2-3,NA,CSVESGTVGNTQYF,TGCAGCGTTGAGTCCGGGACCGTGGGAAATACGCAGTATTTT
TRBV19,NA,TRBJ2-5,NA,CASSRNRAETQYF,TGTGCCAGTAGTCGGAACAGAGCAGAGACCCAGTACTTC
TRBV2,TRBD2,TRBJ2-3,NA,CASLPMRTSKTDTQYF,TGTGCCAGCTTACCCATGAGGACTAGCAAGACAGATACGCAGTATTTT
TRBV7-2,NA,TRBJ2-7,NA,CASSFSRAKPYEQYF,TGTGCCAGCAGCTTCTCCAGGGCCAAGCCCTACGAGCAGTACTTC
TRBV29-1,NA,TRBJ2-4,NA,CSVEGGDTIQYF,TGCAGCGTTGAAGGGGGGGACACCATTCAGTACTTC
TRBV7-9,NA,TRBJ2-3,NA,CASSLDAGLTDTQYF,TGTGCCAGCAGCTTAGACGCGGGCCTCACAGATACGCAGTATTTT
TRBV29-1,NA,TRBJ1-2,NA,CSVEPTGNYGYTF,TGCAGCGTTGAACCCACAGGGAACTATGGCTACACCTTC
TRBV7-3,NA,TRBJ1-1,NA,CASSLTPQSMNTEAFF,TGTGCCAGCAGCTTAACCCCACAAAGCATGAACACTGAAGCTTTCTTT
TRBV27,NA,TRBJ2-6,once,CASSREAGANVLTF,TGTGCCAGCAGTAGGGAGGCTGGGGCCAACGTCCTGACTTTC
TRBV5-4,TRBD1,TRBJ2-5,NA,CASSSPPGQGKETQYF,TGTGCCAGCAGCTCGCCTCCGGGACAGGGGAAAGAGACCCAGTACTTC
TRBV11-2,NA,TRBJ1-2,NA,CASSSGPSSGYTF,TGTGCCAGCAGCTCTGGACCAAGTAGCGGCTACACCTTC
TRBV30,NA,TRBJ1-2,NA,CAWSPHLQGGYTF,TGTGCCTGGAGCCCCCACCTCCAAGGAGGCTACACCTTC
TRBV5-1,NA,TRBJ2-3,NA,CASSLDGGGTDTQYF,TGCGCCAGCAGCTTGGACGGCGGAGGCACAGATACGCAGTATTTT
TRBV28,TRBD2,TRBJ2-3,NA,CASSFSGAGGRTDTQYF,TGTGCCAGCAGTTTTTCCGGAGCGGGGGGGCGCACAGATACGCAGTATTTT
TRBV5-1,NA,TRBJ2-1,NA,CASSLAGAGYNEQFF,TGCGCCAGCAGCTTGGCAGGGGCAGGGTACAATGAGCAGTTCTTC
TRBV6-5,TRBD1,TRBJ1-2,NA,CASSPQGARGYTF,TGTGCCAGCAGTCCGCAGGGGGCGAGAGGCTACACCTTC
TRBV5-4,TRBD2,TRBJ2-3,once,CASSLRTSGSFTDTQYF,TGTGCCAGCAGCTTGAGGACTAGCGGTTCTTTCACAGATACGCAGTATTTT
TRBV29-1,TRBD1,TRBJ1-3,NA,CSVGDRESGNTIYF,TGCAGCGTTGGAGACAGGGAGTCTGGAAACACCATATATTTT
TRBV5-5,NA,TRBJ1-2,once,CASSLGEGLAYGYTF,TGTGCCAGCAGCTTAGGGGAAGGGCTAGCGTATGGCTACACCTTC
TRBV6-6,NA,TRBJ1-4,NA,CASRSGEKLFF,TGTGCCAGCAGGTCCGGCGAAAAACTGTTTTTT
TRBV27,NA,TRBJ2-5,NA,CASSSRQETQYF,TGTGCCAGCAGTTCTCGGCAGGAGACCCAGTACTTC
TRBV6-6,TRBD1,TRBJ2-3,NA,CATGTGTNTDTQYF,TGTGCCACCGGGACAGGGACCAACACAGATACGCAGTATTTT
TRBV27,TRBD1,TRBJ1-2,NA,CASRQGNYGYTF,TGTGCCAGCCGACAGGGTAACTATGGCTACACCTTC
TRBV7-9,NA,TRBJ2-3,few,CASSLVVGGRDTQYF,TGTGCCAGCAGCTTAGTTGTGGGAGGTCGGGATACGCAGTATTTT
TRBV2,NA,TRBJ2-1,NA,CASKVGTSYNEQFF,TGTGCCAGCAAGGTAGGGACTTCCTACAATGAGCAGTTCTTC
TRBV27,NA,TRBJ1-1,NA,CASSSPNRPGGNTEAFF,TGTGCCAGCAGTTCCCCCAACAGGCCCGGCGGCAACACTGAAGCTTTCTTT
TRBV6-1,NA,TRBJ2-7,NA,CASSDVGNSNPYEQYF,TGTGCCAGCAGTGATGTCGGGAACAGCAACCCCTACGAGCAGTACTTC
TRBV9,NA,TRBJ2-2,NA,CASSVWSQANTGELFF,TGTGCCAGCAGCGTATGGTCACAGGCGAACACCGGGGAGCTGTTTTTT
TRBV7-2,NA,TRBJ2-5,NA,CASSLEVGRWETQYF,TGTGCCAGCAGCTTAGAAGTGGGAAGGTGGGAGACCCAGTACTTC
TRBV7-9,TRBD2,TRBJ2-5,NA,CASSPGWEGETQYF,TGTGCCAGCAGCCCGGGATGGGAGGGAGAGACCCAGTACTTC
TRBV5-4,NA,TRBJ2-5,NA,CASSPGHNQETQYF,TGTGCCAGCAGCCCTGGACATAACCAAGAGACCCAGTACTTC
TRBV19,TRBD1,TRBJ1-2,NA,CASSRTGQGGYGYTF,TGTGCCAGTAGTAGAACTGGACAGGGGGGGTATGGCTACACCTTC
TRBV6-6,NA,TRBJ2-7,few,CASSYSSEQYF,TGTGCCAGCAGTTACTCATCCGAGCAGTACTTC
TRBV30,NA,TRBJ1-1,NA,CAWQTGVGTEAFF,TGTGCCTGGCAGACGGGGGTGGGCACTGAAGCTTTCTTT
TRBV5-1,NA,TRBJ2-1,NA,CASSLDPAYNEQFF,TGCGCCAGCAGCTTGGATCCGGCCTACAATGAGCAGTTCTTC
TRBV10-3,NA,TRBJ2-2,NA,CAISPGAGVNTGELFF,TGTGCCATCAGTCCCGGGGCAGGGGTCAACACCGGGGAGCTGTTTTTT
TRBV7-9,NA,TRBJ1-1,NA,CASSVQAPNTEAFF,TGTGCCAGCAGCGTCCAAGCCCCGAACACTGAAGCTTTCTTT
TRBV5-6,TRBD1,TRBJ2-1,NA,CASSFFLDRVLEQFF,TGTGCCAGCAGCTTCTTCTTGGACAGGGTACTTGAGCAGTTCTTC
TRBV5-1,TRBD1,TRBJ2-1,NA,CASSLDDRGFYNEQFF,TGCGCCAGCAGCTTGGACGACAGGGGATTTTACAATGAGCAGTTCTTC